The clone carrying this T cell receptor beta chain was detected a few times. The data were obtained in a study of T cell repertoires in cytomegalovirus infection. In TCRdb, the reads were re-called with MiXCR into one record per CDR3 protein. The sample yields fewer than 550,000 distinct CDR3 sequences, about a quarter seen once. This sequence was found in a human donor in good health (CMV status not recorded). Some clones in this sample may be carry-over from other donors' samples. Sequencing input: PBMCs.

The CDR3 region is CASSPWGAGNTEAFF. CDR3 nucleotides: TGTGCCAGTAGTCCATGGGGGGCGGGGAACACTGAAGCTTTCTTT. The rearrangement uses TRBV19 and TRBJ1-1; tentative D call: TRBD1 (6 bases). Per germline, CDR1 LNHDA and CDR2 SQIVND (reference sequence). The ends were cut back, 5 bases at V and 1 base at J, with 14 bases in the middle. The CDR3 has 15 residues.